This TCR beta chain emerged from a study of blood T cell repertoires in COVID-19. Per germline, CDR1 SGHTA and CDR2 FQGNSA. The CDR3 is 15 amino acids. V lost 5 bases to trimming and J lost 0 bases, with 11 bases between them. Profiling relied on immunoSEQ multiplex PCR, and the TCRdb table lists in-frame clones only, not all of them. The table lists about 160,000 clones, approximately 84% of them singletons. The sequence derives from a woman older than 75 with acute or convalescent COVID-19. The V gene is TRBV7-2, the J gene TRBJ1-3; no firm D call. Sequencing was carried out using peripheral blood. CDR3 nucleotide sequence: TGTGCCAGCAGCCCCCTGGCGGTCTCTGGAAACACCATATATTTT. It yields the protein CASSPLAVSGNTIYF.